The clone carrying this TCR beta chain was detected only once. The data originate from a study of blood T cells in healthy people across ages. Primers used in a second PCR of about 6 to 11 cycles were a sample-barcoded 5' primer and a J-beta primer mix. Each cDNA was tagged by a template-switch adaptor containing 12 random nucleotides. TCRdb recomputed calls from the 5' RACE reads with MiXCR, one row per CDR3 protein. The sample lists 1 million to 1.2 million distinct CDR3 sequences; more than 30% were seen once. From germline, CDR1 is MGHDK and CDR2 SYGVNS. The CDR3 loop spans 15 amino acids. The receptor was derived from a man aged 18 to 30 in good health. The chain recombines TRBV25-1 with TRBJ2-5; weak D call: TRBD1 (5 bases). TRBJ2-7 explains the end of the DNA better; the J call may be wrong. Sequenced: blood. Written as DNA, the CDR3 is TGTGCCAGCAGTCCAACAGGAAACCGACCTTACGAGCAGTACTTC. Translated, it gives CASSPTGNRPYEQYF.